This T cell receptor beta chain stems from a study of shared clonotypes between healthy human individuals. General study findings and limits: Memory subsets had estimated richness that was generally smaller than that of naive subsets. A limitation of the genetic and exposure-history diversity represented arose from few donors.

Donors were healthy HIV-negative adults without recently reported acute infections or vaccinations. CD45RA-negative memory and CD45RA+ naive subsets were split from the CD4+ cells. Clones were read by immunoSEQ multiplex PCR, and TCRdb kept only the in-frame ones, dropping some. The sample has hundreds of thousands of clones, roughly 72% seen once. V was pared by 2 bases and J by 0 bases, with 13 bases between. Germline V CDR1 and CDR2: SGHRS, YFSETQ. CDR3 length: 16 amino acids. This clone was seen a handful of times. Its target is not known. The chain links TRBV5-1 to TRBJ2-3, with D maybe TRBD2 (5 bases). This TCR derives from a woman aged 25 to 39 in good health. Sequenced sample: memory CD4+ T cells sorted from blood. Subset here: CD45RA-negative fraction. CDR3 protein: CASSFELSGSTDTQYF. The CDR3 nucleotides are TGCGCCAGCAGCTTCGAGCTGAGCGGTAGCACAGATACGCAGTATTTT. Variable domain in full (rest from reference TRBV5-1 and TRBJ2-3): KAGVTQTPRYLIKTRGQQVTLSCSPISGHRSVSWYQQTPGQGLQFLFEYFSETQRNKGNFPGRFSGRQFSNSRSEMNVSTLELGDSALYLCASSFELSGSTDTQYFGPGTRLTVL.